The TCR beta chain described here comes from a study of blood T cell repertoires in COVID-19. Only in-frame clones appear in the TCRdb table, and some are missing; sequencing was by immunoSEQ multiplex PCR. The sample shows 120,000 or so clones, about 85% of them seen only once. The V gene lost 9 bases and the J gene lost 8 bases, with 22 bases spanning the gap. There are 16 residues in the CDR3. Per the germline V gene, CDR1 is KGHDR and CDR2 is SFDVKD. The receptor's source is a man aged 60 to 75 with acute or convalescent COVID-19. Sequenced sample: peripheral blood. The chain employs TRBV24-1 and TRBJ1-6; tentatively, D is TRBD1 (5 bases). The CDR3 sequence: CATHPIGTSQDSPLHF. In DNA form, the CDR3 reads TGTGCCACCCATCCAATTGGGACTAGTCAGGATTCACCCCTCCACTTT.